One and the same sample provided the 18 T cell receptor beta chains below, sequenced in a study of blood T cell repertoires in COVID-19. Only in-frame clones appear in the TCRdb table, and some are missing; sequencing was by immunoSEQ multiplex PCR. This table has fewer than 150,000 clones, about 80% appearing once. Sequencing was carried out using peripheral blood. These receptors came from a woman aged 80 or over in a cohort sampled during active or convalescent COVID-19.

The count of this clone is one. J is TRBJ1-1 and V is TRBV18; no definite D call. The CDR3 consists of 13 residues. CDR1 and CDR2 (germline): KGHSH, LQKENI. Trimming took 8 bases from V and 2 from J, leaving 12 bases between them. The DNA for the CDR3 is TGTGCCAGCCTTTCAATGACAAACACTGAAGCTTTCTTT. Residues: CASLSMTNTEAFF.

J is TRBJ2-5 and V is TRBV27; TRBD2 aligns across 11 bases. After removal of 4 bases from V and 5 bases from J, the junction contained 6 bases not matched to a gene. The CDR3 consists of 15 residues. CDR1 is MNHEY, CDR2 SMNVEV, per germline (reference sequence). The CDR3 reads CASSSLAGGRETQYF. DNA for the CDR3: TGTGCCAGCAGTTCTCTAGCGGGGGGCCGGGAGACCCAGTACTTC.

The chain combines TRBV10-3 with TRBJ1-5, with D unclear. CDR3 size: 13 residues. Germline V gene lookup returns CDR1 ENHRY and CDR2 SYGVKD. V was cut by 5 bases and J by 2 bases, with 7 bases left in between. CDR3 nucleotide sequence: TGTGCCATCAGTCTAGAGGGCAATCAGCCCCAGCATTTT. Translation gives CAISLEGNQPQHF.

The chain combines TRBV7-9 with TRBJ1-3, with D maybe TRBD1 (5 bases). This CDR3 region has 16 residues. CDR1 SEHNR and CDR2 FQNEAQ come from the germline V gene (reference sequence). Trimming pared 0 bases from V and 4 bases from J, leaving 13 bases between. The CDR3 region has the DNA TGTGCCAGCAGCTTAGCGGTGGGGCTACGGGGAAACACCATATATTTT. Translation: CASSLAVGLRGNTIYF.

The rearrangement uses TRBV28 and TRBJ2-5, with 11 bases identical to TRBD2. Germline assignment: CDR1 MDHEN and CDR2 SYDVKM. V shed 5 bases, J shed 1 base, and the junction held 6 bases outside the gene matches. The CDR3 totals 16 residues. The CDR3 coding sequence is TGTGCCAGCAGTCAACGACTAGCGGGGAGCCAAGAGACCCAGTACTTC. It encodes CASSQRLAGSQETQYF.

This chain connects TRBV6-4 to TRBJ2-1; no firm D call. Trimming left V 2 bases short and J 7 bases short, with 18 bases between. Germline V gene sequence: CDR1 MRHNA, CDR2 SNTAGT. The CDR3 length is 16 residues. This CDR3 reads CASSDVVRRGVNEQFF. The CDR3 region has the DNA TGTGCCAGCAGTGACGTGGTCAGACGAGGTGTGAATGAGCAGTTCTTC.

J is TRBJ1-2 and V is TRBV5-4, with unresolved D. Between the trimmed V and J ends, which lost 6 bases and 2 bases, there was a span of 20 bases. Germline CDR1 reads SGHNT; CDR2 reads YYREEE (reference sequence). The CDR3 has 16 residues. CDR3: CASTPRGARENYGYTF. CDR3 in DNA: TGTGCCAGCACACCTCGGGGAGCCCGGGAAAACTATGGCTACACCTTC.

J is TRBJ1-2 and V is TRBV6-5; D ambiguous. Deletions cut 4 bases from V and 4 bases from J, with 16 bases between. The CDR3 covers 15 residues. CDR1 is MNHEY, CDR2 SVGAGI, per germline. As DNA, the CDR3 is TGTGCCAGCAGTTCACGATCAGGTCTCACCTATGGCTACACCTTC. It yields the protein CASSSRSGLTYGYTF.

This clone has a single count. The chain joins TRBV28 to TRBJ1-1, with 10 bases aligning to TRBD1. Germline lookup yields CDR1 MDHEN and CDR2 SYDVKM. J was trimmed by 10 bases and V by 3 bases; bases with no gene match: 2. The CDR3 has 12 amino acids. The CDR3, as DNA: TGTGCCAGCAGTTTGGGGACAGGGGTAGCTTTCTTT. Encoded protein: CASSLGTGVAFF.

This chain links TRBV6-5 with TRBJ1-2; possibly TRBD1 for D (6 bases). CDR3 length equals 14 residues. The ends were cut back, 6 bases at V and 3 bases at J, with 14 bases in the middle. The germline V gene encodes CDR1 MNHEY and CDR2 SVGAGI. The CDR3 sequence is CASRERGGDYGYTF. The CDR3 nucleotides are TGTGCCAGCAGGGAGAGGGGGGGGGACTATGGCTACACCTTC.

The gene calls are TRBV5-1 and TRBJ2-6, with D possibly matching TRBD1 (6 bases). The CDR3 is 15 amino acids. CDR1 and CDR2 (germline): SGHRS, YFSETQ. The V end lost 4 bases, the J end lost 7 bases, and 15 bases lay between the germline ends. CDR3 loop: CASSPGDIGANVLTF. The CDR3 DNA reads TGCGCCAGCAGCCCTGGGGACATCGGAGCCAACGTCCTGACTTTC.

The chain links TRBV24-1 to TRBJ2-7, with D perhaps matching TRBD1 (6 bases). Between the trimmed V and J ends, which lost 5 bases and 2 bases, there was a span of 9 bases. CDR1 is KGHDR and CDR2 is SFDVKD in the germline V gene. This CDR3 is built from 13 residues. In nucleotides, the CDR3 is TGTGCCACCAGTGTTTGGACAGCCTACGAGCAGTACGTC. It specifies CATSVWTAYEQYV.

The V call is TRBV28, the J call TRBJ1-4; D possibly corresponds to TRBD1 (5 bases). CDR1 MDHEN and CDR2 SYDVKM come from the germline V gene. V was clipped by 6 bases and J by 8 bases, with 13 bases between them. There are 13 residues in the CDR3. The CDR3 nucleotides read TGTGCCAGCAGAAGTGGGGGAGGAGAAAAACTGTTTTTT. It specifies CASRSGGGEKLFF.

In DNA, the CDR3 is TGTGCCAGCAGCCAAGAGACAGGACGTAATTCACCCCTCCACTTT. This gives the protein CASSQETGRNSPLHF. The rearrangement links TRBV3-1 (or the pseudogene TRBV3-2) to TRBJ1-6, with D perhaps TRBD1 (6 bases). Trimming took 0 bases from V and 6 from J, leaving 9 bases between them. The CDR3 has 15 amino acids. Germline-derived CDR1 and CDR2 are LGHDT and YNNKEL (reference sequence).

This clone has a single count. The V call is TRBV20-1, the J call TRBJ1-4; D not resolved. The V end was cut by 4 bases, the J end by 8 bases, with 8 bases between. This CDR3 has 11 amino acids. Per germline, CDR1 DFQATT and CDR2 SNEGSKA (reference sequence). In DNA form, the CDR3 reads TGCAGTGCTACTTTGGGCGAAAAACTGTTTTTT. Encoded protein: CSATLGEKLFF.

A word on this clone: Additional DNA sequences in this sample encode the identical CDR3. This chain joins TRBV5-1 and TRBJ2-3; tentatively, D is TRBD1 (5 bases). This CDR3 is 14 amino acids long. Trimming cost V 0 bases and J 2 bases, with 7 bases left between them. Germline assignment: CDR1 SGHRS and CDR2 YFSETQ. CDR3 sequence reads: CASSLGQTTDTQYF. The CDR3 DNA reads TGCGCCAGCAGCTTGGGACAGACCACAGATACGCAGTATTTT. Full variable domain (outside the CDR3, taken from reference TRBV5-1 and TRBJ2-3): KAGVTQTPRYLIKTRGQQVTLSCSPISGHRSVSWYQQTPGQGLQFLFEYFSETQRNKGNFPGRFSGRQFSNSRSEMNVSTLELGDSALYLCASSLGQTTDTQYFGPGTRLTVL.

As regards this clone: Other DNA variants within this sample encode the same CDR3. This chain connects TRBV13 to TRBJ1-2; possibly TRBD1 for D (5 bases). Germline V gives CDR1 PRHDT, CDR2 FYEKMQ (reference sequence). Deletions cut 0 bases from V and 1 base from J, with 6 bases between. The CDR3 is 14 amino acids. CDR3 residues: CASSLGQDNYGYTF. The CDR3 DNA is TGTGCCAGCAGCTTAGGACAGGATAACTATGGCTACACCTTC.

This clone has just one count. The V call is TRBV14, the J call TRBJ1-4; no clear D. This CDR3 has 13 residues. Germline-derived CDR1 and CDR2 are SGHDN and FVKESK. V was pared by 1 base and J by 8 bases, with 8 bases between. In DNA, the CDR3 is TGTGCCAGCAGCCAAGGAGGTGGCGAAAAACTGTTTTTT. It specifies CASSQGGGEKLFF.